The sequence of this T cell receptor (beta chain) was determined in a study of Graves' ophthalmopathy and Graves' hyperthyroidism. CDR3 regions of TCR beta were amplified from RNA transcripts. An opening RT-PCR round employed HTBI primers and preceded a second-round multiplex PCR. TCRdb reprocessed the multiplex PCR reads via MiXCR and lists one record per CDR3 protein. Of about 1.1 million distinct CDR3 sequences listed, roughly 35% were seen once; the top ten hold approximately 10%. V lost 4 bases and J 7 bases, leaving 19 bases between the germline ends. Germline V gives CDR1 MNHEY, CDR2 SVGAGI. The CDR3 spans 15 residues. The sample holds many counts of this clonotype.

The origin of this receptor is an adult man with Graves' hyperthyroidism. J is TRBJ1-2 and V is TRBV6-5; no clear D gene. The specimen was peripheral blood or thyroid tissue (not recorded which). The chain's CDR3 is CASSSLPTDRGGYTF. As DNA, the CDR3 is TGTGCCAGCAGTTCCTTACCTACAGATCGAGGTGGCTACACCTTC.